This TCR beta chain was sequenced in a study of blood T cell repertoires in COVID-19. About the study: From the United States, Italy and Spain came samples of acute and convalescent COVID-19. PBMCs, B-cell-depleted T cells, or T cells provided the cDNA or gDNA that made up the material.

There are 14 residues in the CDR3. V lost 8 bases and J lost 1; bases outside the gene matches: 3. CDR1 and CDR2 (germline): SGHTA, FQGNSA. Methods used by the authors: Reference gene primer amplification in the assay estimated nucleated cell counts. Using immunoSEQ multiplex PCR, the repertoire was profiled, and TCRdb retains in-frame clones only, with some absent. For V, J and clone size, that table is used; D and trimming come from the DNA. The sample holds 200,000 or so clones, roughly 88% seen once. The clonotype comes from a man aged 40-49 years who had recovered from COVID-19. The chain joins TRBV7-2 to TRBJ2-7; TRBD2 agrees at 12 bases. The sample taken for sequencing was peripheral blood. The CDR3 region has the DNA TGTGCCAGCCGACTAGCGGGGGAGTCCTACGAGCAGTACTTC. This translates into CASRLAGESYEQYF.